A single sample gave rise to the 5 T cell receptor beta chains below, sequenced in a study of T cells in Graves' hyperthyroidism and ophthalmopathy. There were TCR beta CDR3 regions amplified from RNA transcripts. The study used the HTBI primer set for a first-round RT-PCR of the TCR CDR3. TCRdb reanalysed the multiplex PCR reads using MiXCR and keeps one entry per CDR3 protein. This table has a few hundred thousand distinct CDR3 sequences, less than 25% appearing once. Sequenced input: blood. The receptors come from a man younger than 30 with Graves' hyperthyroidism.

At least ten counts were recorded for this clonotype. CDR3 loop: CASMSGPGEPQHF. In DNA, the CDR3 is TGTGCCAGTATGAGCGGTCCAGGAGAGCCCCAGCATTTT. This chain uses TRBV19 with TRBJ1-5; D remains unclear. V dropped 7 bases and J dropped 8 bases, with 15 bases sitting between them. Germline V CDR1 and CDR2: LNHDA, SQIVND (reference sequence). The CDR3 runs to 13 residues. Complete variable domain (other parts from reference TRBV19 and TRBJ1-5): DGGITQSPKYLFRKEGQNVTLSCEQNLNHDAMYWYRQDPGQGLRLIYYSQIVNDFQKGDIAEGYSVSREKKESFPLTVTSAQKNPTAFYLCASMSGPGEPQHFGDGTRLSIL.

This clonotype showed up many times. The chain employs TRBV6-5 and TRBJ1-2; 7 nucleotides line up with TRBD1. The junction had 4 bases not matched to a gene; V was cut back by 7 bases and J by 5 bases. The CDR3 has 12 residues. The germline V gene encodes CDR1 MNHEY and CDR2 SVGAGI. Here the CDR3 DNA reads TGTGCCAGCACCCCAGGGGGATATGGCTACACCTTC. This sequence encodes CASTPGGYGYTF.

This clonotype was detected only a few times. The junction shows a germline mismatch at one end, possibly a read error. The chain combines TRBV6-5 with TRBJ1-1; TRBD1 is a possible D gene (6 bases). CDR1 and CDR2 (germline): MNHEY, SVGAGI. The CDR3 is 14 amino acids. CDR3 residues: CASSFKGVNTGAFF. The CDR3 DNA sequence: TGTGCCAGCAGTTTTAAGGGGGTGAACACTGGAGCTTTCTTT.

This clonotype was picked up many times. The chain has TRBV12-3 or TRBV12-4 and TRBJ2-2; 8 nucleotides line up with TRBD1. The V segment lost 5 bases and the J segment 3 bases; nucleotides outside the gene matches: 2. This CDR3 is built from 14 residues. CDR3 DNA sequence: TGTGCCAGCAGTCAGGGGGCGCACACCGGGGAGCTGTTTTTT. It translates to CASSQGAHTGELFF.

This clonotype has ten or more counts. J is TRBJ1-1 and V is TRBV9, with 7 positions matching TRBD1. The junction had 5 bases not matched to a gene; V was cut back by 0 bases and J by 3 bases. The CDR3 covers 15 residues. The V gene's germline CDR1 is SGDLS and CDR2 YYNGEE. This CDR3 reads CASSVASGGDTEAFF. The DNA for the CDR3 is TGTGCCAGCAGCGTAGCTTCAGGGGGTGACACTGAAGCTTTCTTT. Supplemented by reference TRBV9 and TRBJ1-1, the full variable domain reads DSGVTQTPKHLITATGQRVTLRCSPRSGDLSVYWYQQSLDQGLQFLIQYYNGEERAKGNILERFSAQQFPDLHSELNLSSLELGDSALYFCASSVASGGDTEAFFGQGTRLTVV.